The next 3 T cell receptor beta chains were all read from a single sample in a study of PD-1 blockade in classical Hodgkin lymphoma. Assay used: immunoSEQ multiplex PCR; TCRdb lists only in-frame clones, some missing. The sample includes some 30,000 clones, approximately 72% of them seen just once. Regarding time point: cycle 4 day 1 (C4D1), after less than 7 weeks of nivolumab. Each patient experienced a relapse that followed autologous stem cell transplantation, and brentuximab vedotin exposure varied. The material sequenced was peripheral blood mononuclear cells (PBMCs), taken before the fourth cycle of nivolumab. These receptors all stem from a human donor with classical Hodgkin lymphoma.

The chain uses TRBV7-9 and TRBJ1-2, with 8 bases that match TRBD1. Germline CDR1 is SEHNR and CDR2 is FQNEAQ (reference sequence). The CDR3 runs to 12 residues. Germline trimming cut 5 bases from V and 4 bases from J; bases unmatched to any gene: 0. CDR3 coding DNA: TGTGCCAGCAGCACAGGGGGCTATGGCTACACCTTC. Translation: CASSTGGYGYTF.

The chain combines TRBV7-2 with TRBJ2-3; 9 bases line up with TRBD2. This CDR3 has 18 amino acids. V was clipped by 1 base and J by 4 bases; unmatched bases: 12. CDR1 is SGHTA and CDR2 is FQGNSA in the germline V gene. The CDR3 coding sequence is TGTGCCAGCAGCTTAGTTATTAGCGGGAGTGGGACGGCAGATACGCAGTATTTT. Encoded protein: CASSLVISGSGTADTQYF.

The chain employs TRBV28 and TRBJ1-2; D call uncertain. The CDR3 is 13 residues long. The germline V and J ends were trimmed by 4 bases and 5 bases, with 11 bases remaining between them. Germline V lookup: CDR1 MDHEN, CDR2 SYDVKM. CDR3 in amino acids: CASSSETPYGYTF. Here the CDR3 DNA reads TGTGCCAGCAGTTCAGAGACACCTTATGGCTACACCTTC.